This is a list of T cell receptor beta chains from one sample in a study of glioma-infiltrating T cells after dendritic cell vaccination. Using immunoSEQ multiplex PCR, the repertoire was profiled, and TCRdb retains in-frame clones only, with some absent. Altogether about 99,000 clones are present, about four fifths being singletons, with the ten largest covering around 12%. This sample comprised blood, obtained before dendritic cell vaccination. The receptor set was obtained from a human donor with glioblastoma. Each CDR3 is given with its conserved first and last residue. Fields, in order: V gene, J gene, D gene, CDR3 DNA, CDR3 protein. D genes are given only for firm matches.

TRBV10-2	TRBJ1-2	NA	TGCGCCAGCAGTGAGTCAGCGATAGTAAGTGGCTACACCTTC	CASSESAIVSGYTF
TRBV19	TRBJ2-1	NA	TGTGCCAGTAGTATAGGTGAGGGTAGCTCCTACAATGAGCAGTTCTTC	CASSIGEGSSYNEQFF
TRBV11-3	TRBJ2-2	NA	TGTGCCAGCAGCTCAGGGGAGCCGGACACCGGGGAGCTGTTTTTT	CASSSGEPDTGELFF
TRBV5-1	TRBJ2-3	TRBD2	TGCGCCAGCAGCTTGGAGGTAGCGGGGGGGCATGAGGCAGATACGCAGTATTTT	CASSLEVAGGHEADTQYF
TRBV7-9	TRBJ2-2	TRBD1	TGTGCCACCACCCAGGGGGCAGGCACCGGGGAGCTGTTTTTT	CATTQGAGTGELFF
TRBV7-2	TRBJ1-2	TRBD1	TGTGCCAGCAGCGTGGACAGGACCCTCCCTGGCTACACCTTC	CASSVDRTLPGYTF
TRBV7-9	TRBJ2-2	NA	TGTGCCAGCAGCGGGAAACAGGGTGGAGCCGGGGAGCTGTTTTTT	CASSGKQGGAGELFF
TRBV9	TRBJ2-7	TRBD1	TGTGCCAGCAGCGCCCGACAGGGTTCTCTCTACGAGCAGTACTTC	CASSARQGSLYEQYF
TRBV5-1	TRBJ2-1	TRBD2	TGCGCCAGCAGCTCTGGACTAGCGGGGGGGCTCTCCTACAATGAGCAGTTCTTC	CASSSGLAGGLSYNEQFF
TRBV5-4	TRBJ2-3	TRBD2	TGTGCCAGCAGCGGGGGGACTAGCGGGGGGGCAGATACGCAGTATTTT	CASSGGTSGGADTQYF
TRBV10-3	TRBJ2-1	TRBD2	TGTGCCATCAGTGACCCGGATAGCGGGGGGGCAAATGAGCAGTTCTTC	CAISDPDSGGANEQFF